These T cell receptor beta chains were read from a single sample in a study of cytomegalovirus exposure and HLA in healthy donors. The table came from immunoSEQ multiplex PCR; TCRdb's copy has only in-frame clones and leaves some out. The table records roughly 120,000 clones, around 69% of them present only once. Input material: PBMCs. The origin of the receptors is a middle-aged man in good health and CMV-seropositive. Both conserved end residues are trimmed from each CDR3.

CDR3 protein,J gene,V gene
ASSQPWDRRTNYGYT,TRBJ1-2,TRBV4-1
ASSCQGRDTEAF,TRBJ1-1,TRBV7-4
ASSRDTGELF,TRBJ2-2,TRBV7-9
ASSLGQYSNQPQH,TRBJ1-5,TRBV5-8
ASSPPGTGGPYEQY,TRBJ2-7,TRBV7-2
ASSLGGTGYDYGYT,TRBJ1-2,TRBV5-1
ASSVGDRRAF,TRBJ2-1,TRBV9
ASSLLVTIEAF,TRBJ1-1,TRBV5-5
ASGRWSNEQY,TRBJ2-7,TRBV12-5
ASSLVAGRSSTDTQY,TRBJ2-3,TRBV11-2
ASSQDPRQSTNEKLF,TRBJ1-4,TRBV4-3
ASSFGVPGELF,TRBJ2-2,TRBV5-1
ASSLRGQNEKLF,TRBJ1-4,TRBV27
ASSLRWEQF,TRBJ2-1,TRBV28
ASSPGWYNEQF,TRBJ2-1,TRBV6-4
ASSFQGTYEQY,TRBJ2-7,TRBV19
ASSVQGGYEQY,TRBJ2-7,TRBV9
ASSSSGGNTGELF,TRBJ2-2,TRBV5-1
ASSLGTIYEQY,TRBJ2-7,TRBV27